The text below deals with one T cell receptor (beta chain). The antigen remains unidentified. PBMCs were collected from a roughly 10 ml volume of fresh peripheral blood. This entry comes from a study of T cells in Graves' hyperthyroidism and ophthalmopathy. Points from the study as a whole: Model-based prediction identified ophthalmopathy a median around 6.5 months prior to its onset.

Germline V gives CDR1 LNHDA, CDR2 SQIVND (reference sequence). Trimming took 5 bases from V and 3 from J; bases not matched to a gene: 16. The CDR3 extends over 18 amino acids. It was RNA transcripts that yielded the amplified TCR beta CDR3 regions. In the first-round RT-PCR of the TCR CDR3, the HTBI primer set was used. A single record per CDR3 protein comes from TCRdb applying MiXCR to the multiplex PCR reads. Among 350,000 or so distinct CDR3 sequences listed, less than 20% were seen once. Sequencing was carried out using blood. The chain is built from TRBV19 and TRBJ2-7, with TRBD1 matching over 10 bases. This receptor was obtained from a woman aged 40 to 55 with Graves' ophthalmopathy. The CDR3 is CASSLSGQGTFGLYEQYF. The CDR3, as DNA: TGTGCCAGTAGTCTGTCGGGACAGGGGACCTTCGGGCTCTACGAGCAGTACTTC.